This T cell receptor (beta chain) was recovered during a study of blood T cell repertoires in COVID-19. Across the whole study: Material from acute and convalescent COVID-19 was sourced from the United States, Italy and Spain.

In the study's own analysis: Amplification of reference gene primers provided the estimated nucleated cell counts. Here immunoSEQ multiplex PCR was the method, and the copy in TCRdb shows in-frame clones only, minus some. V and J calls and clone size are given by that table; D and trimming were obtained from the DNA. The repertoire has approximately 200,000 clones, 81% of them found once; the top ten carry 12%. This CDR3 comprises 13 residues. V lost 1 base, J lost 4 bases, and 6 bases lay in between. Germline V gene data show CDR1 as LGHNA and CDR2 as YNFKEQ. Patients of the Seattle cohort, enrolled during active infection, were followed longitudinally.

This sequence joins TRBV4-2 and TRBJ2-3; TRBD2 is a possible D gene (5 bases). The clonotype was recovered from a woman over 75 with COVID-19, enrolled during active disease. Material for sequencing was peripheral blood. The CDR3 loop is CASSQALADTQYF. The CDR3 DNA follows: TGTGCCAGCAGCCAAGCACTAGCAGATACGCAGTATTTT.